One and the same sample provided the 21 T cell receptor beta chains below, sequenced in a study of shared clonotypes between healthy human individuals. Only in-frame clones appear in the TCRdb table, and some are missing; sequencing was by immunoSEQ multiplex PCR. The repertoire holds a few hundred thousand clones, with more than 70% as singletons. Sequenced input: PBMCs. The source of these receptors is a woman aged 40 to 50 in good health. Some clones in this sample may be carry-over from other donors' samples.

This chain uses TRBV7-2 with TRBJ2-7, with D possibly being TRBD2 (5 bases). Germline V CDR1 and CDR2: SGHTA, FQGNSA. V lost 5 bases and J 1 base, leaving 6 bases between the germline ends. The CDR3 contains 12 residues. CDR3 amino acids: CASSAGSYEQYF. Here the CDR3 DNA reads TGTGCCAGCAGCGCGGGTTCCTACGAGCAGTACTTC.

V and J are TRBV27 and TRBJ2-5; 8 bases line up with TRBD2. The J call may be in error: the DNA end matches TRBJ2-7 better. The germline gives CDR1 MNHEY, CDR2 SMNVEV (reference sequence). This CDR3 spans 16 amino acids. Here the CDR3 DNA reads TGTGCCAGCAGTCCCTCCTATAGCGGGGTCGCCTACGAGCAGTACTTC. Translating it yields CASSPSYSGVAYEQYF.

The chain recombines TRBV21-1 with TRBJ1-3; TRBD1, the table's D call, lacks a check against the DNA. TRBV21-1 is shown as a pseudogene. This CDR3 comprises 14 residues. The CDR3 reads CASSPQGQAYTIYF. The CDR3 DNA sequence: TGTGCCAGCAGCCCCCAGGGGCAGGCATACACCATATATTTT.

This clone was recorded only once. This chain uses TRBV11-3 with TRBJ2-7, with D perhaps matching TRBD1 (5 bases). The germline gives CDR1 SGHNT, CDR2 YENEEA. The germline V and J ends were trimmed by 7 bases and 6 bases, with 19 bases remaining between them. CDR3 length: 14 amino acids. CDR3 sequence: CASTKQAGQGEQYF. CDR3 sequence (DNA): TGTGCCAGCACAAAACAAGCCGGGCAGGGCGAGCAGTACTTC.

This chain links TRBV2 with TRBJ1-2; a possible D gene is TRBD1 (6 bases). Germline V lookup: CDR1 SNHLY, CDR2 FYNNEI. V was pared by 3 bases and J by 7 bases, with 15 bases between. The CDR3 runs to 14 residues. CDR3 in amino acids: CASSEITGTRGYTF. The DNA for the CDR3 is TGTGCCAGCAGTGAGATAACAGGGACTCGTGGCTACACCTTC. Using reference TRBV2 and TRBJ1-2 for the parts outside the CDR3, the full variable domain is EPEVTQTPSHQVTQMGQEVILRCVPISNHLYFYWYRQILGQKVEFLVSFYNNEISEKSEIFDDQFSVERPDGSNFTLKIRSTKLEDSAMYFCASSEITGTRGYTFGSGTRLTVV.

The CDR3 region is CATGDTEAFF. The CDR3 DNA reads as TGTGCCACCGGGGACACTGAAGCTTTCTTT. The chain employs TRBV10-3 and TRBJ1-1; D is unclear. Looked up from germline, CDR1 is ENHRY and CDR2 is SYGVKD. The CDR3 length is 10 residues. Trimming cost V 10 bases and J 3 bases, with 6 bases left between them.

This clone was seen repeatedly, ten times or more. The chain employs TRBV7-9 and TRBJ2-5; a possible D gene is TRBD2 (6 bases). Near its end, the DNA agrees better with TRBJ2-7, so the J call may be wrong. The germline V gene encodes CDR1 SEHNR and CDR2 FQNEAQ (reference sequence). This CDR3 comprises 17 residues. CDR3 sequence reads: CASSPPWRDGPTYEQYF. For the CDR3, the DNA is TGTGCCAGCAGCCCCCCATGGCGGGATGGGCCGACCTACGAGCAGTACTTC.

The chain uses TRBV9 and TRBJ1-1, with TRBD1 matching over 9 bases. The germline CDR1 and CDR2 sequences are SGDLS and YYNGEE. There are 13 residues in the CDR3. V dropped 3 bases and J dropped 11; count of bases not matched to a gene: 8. This CDR3 reads CASSAGQGQVAFF. CDR3 nucleotide sequence: TGTGCCAGCAGCGCGGGACAGGGTCAAGTGGCTTTCTTT.

The chain carries TRBV21-1 and TRBJ2-3; the D call of TRBD2 is as the table states it, not checked on the DNA. TRBV21-1 is designated a pseudogene. This CDR3 comprises 15 residues. CDR3 sequence (DNA): TGTGCCAGCAGCATGAACTGGCGGTGCACAGATACGCAGTATTTT. Residues: CASSMNWRCTDTQYF.

This clone was seen just once. The V gene is TRBV7-9, the J gene TRBJ1-1; D unresolved. The CDR3 runs 12 residues. V lost 6 bases and J lost 10, with 15 bases in between. Germline CDR1 reads SEHNR; CDR2 reads FQNEAQ (reference sequence). CDR3 loop: CASSSQTWAAFF. The CDR3 coding sequence is TGTGCCAGCAGTTCCCAGACCTGGGCAGCTTTCTTT.

J is TRBJ2-5 and V is TRBV6-5; a possible D gene is TRBD1 (5 bases). The CDR3 is 14 amino acids. Germline-derived CDR1 and CDR2 are MNHEY and SVGAGI. Trimming pared 4 bases from V and 8 bases from J, leaving 17 bases between. DNA for the CDR3: TGTGCCAGCAGTTGGGGCTATACCACCGGAACCCAGTACTTC. Protein product: CASSWGYTTGTQYF.

The chain has TRBV4-1 and TRBJ2-5; 9 nucleotides align to TRBD1. The germline V gene has CDR1 MGHRA and CDR2 YSYEKL. The CDR3 is 16 amino acids. Unmatched junction bases numbered 6, after V lost 1 base and J lost 3 bases. The CDR3 sequence: CASSQGVQGAKETQYF. In nucleotides, the CDR3 is TGCGCCAGCAGCCAAGGGGTACAGGGGGCCAAAGAGACCCAGTACTTC.

Concerning this clone itself: This may come from a read error, since a much larger clone is one base off. This chain uses TRBV6-1 with TRBJ1-3; TRBD1 aligns across 7 bases. Per the germline V gene, CDR1 is MNHNS and CDR2 is SASEGT. The CDR3 sequence is 16 residues long. The DNA for the CDR3 is TGTGCCAGCAGTGCTATCGGGACAGCCTCTGGAAACACCGTATATTTT. This sequence encodes CASSAIGTASGNTVYF.

The table lists this clone with a count of one. The chain joins TRBV18 to TRBJ2-3, with D perhaps TRBD1 (5 bases). This CDR3 spans 14 amino acids. CDR1 and CDR2 from the germline V gene are KGHSH and LQKENI. Trimming pared 4 bases from V and 6 bases from J, leaving 14 bases between. The DNA for the CDR3 is TGTGCCAGCTCACTTACCCAGACAGAGGATACGCAGTATTTT. It encodes CASSLTQTEDTQYF.

This clone was seen a few times. The rearrangement links TRBV28 to TRBJ1-1; D uncertain. From germline, CDR1 is MDHEN and CDR2 SYDVKM. The CDR3 length is 15 residues. The germline V and J ends were trimmed by 5 bases and 1 base, with 14 bases remaining between them. CDR3 region: CASSPIQVSNTEAFF. The DNA for the CDR3 is TGTGCCAGCAGTCCAATCCAGGTTTCGAACACTGAAGCTTTCTTT.

V usage is TRBV2 and J usage is TRBJ2-2; D is uncertain. CDR3 size: 13 residues. From germline, CDR1 is SNHLY and CDR2 FYNNEI. The ends were cut back, 5 bases at V and 0 bases at J, with 4 bases in the middle. CDR3 DNA sequence: TGTGCCAGCAGTCGAGCGAACACCGGGGAGCTGTTTTTT. It is translated as CASSRANTGELFF.

This clone was seen more than once but under ten times. The V and J genes are TRBV6-1 and TRBJ1-2; the D gene is possibly TRBD1 (5 bases). Germline CDR1 MNHNS, CDR2 SASEGT. The germline V and J ends were trimmed by 2 bases and 4 bases, with 11 bases remaining between them. This CDR3 is 14 amino acids long. The CDR3 DNA reads TGTGCCAGCAGTGAATCGACAGTGGGCTATGGCTACACCTTC. It yields the protein CASSESTVGYGYTF.

This chain joins TRBV10-1 and TRBJ2-1; the D gene could be TRBD1 or TRBD2 (5 bases each). This CDR3 is 11 amino acids long. Germline assignment: CDR1 WNHNN and CDR2 SYGVQD (reference sequence). DNA of the CDR3: TGCGCGTGGGACCGGAGGAATGAGCAGTTCTTC. It specifies CAWDRRNEQFF.

Comment on this clone: A far larger clone is only one base removed, so a read error is likely. This rearrangement joins TRBV11-2 to TRBJ1-5, with D perhaps TRBD1 (6 bases). The V gene's germline CDR1 is SGHAT and CDR2 FQNNGV. CDR3 length: 15 amino acids. This CDR3 reads CASSPIGGRNQSQHF. The CDR3 coding sequence is TGTGCCAGCAGCCCCATAGGGGGACGCAATCAGTCCCAGCATTTT.

The J gene is TRBJ1-4, the V gene TRBV4-1, with D perhaps TRBD1 (5 bases). The germline V gene has CDR1 MGHRA and CDR2 YSYEKL. The CDR3 totals 14 residues. Trimming left V 6 bases short and J 0 bases short, with 8 bases between. The CDR3 reads CASSQGPTNEKLFF. CDR3 bases: TGCGCCAGCAGTCAGGGACCAACTAATGAAAAACTGTTTTTT.

This clone was counted a few times. V usage is TRBV7-2 and J usage is TRBJ1-4; D not certain. This CDR3 comprises 11 residues. Germline CDR1 is SGHTA and CDR2 is FQGNSA. V lost 2 bases and J 8 bases, leaving 3 bases between the germline ends. This CDR3 reads CASSLSEKLFF. The CDR3 DNA reads TGTGCCAGCAGCTTATCCGAAAAACTGTTTTTT.